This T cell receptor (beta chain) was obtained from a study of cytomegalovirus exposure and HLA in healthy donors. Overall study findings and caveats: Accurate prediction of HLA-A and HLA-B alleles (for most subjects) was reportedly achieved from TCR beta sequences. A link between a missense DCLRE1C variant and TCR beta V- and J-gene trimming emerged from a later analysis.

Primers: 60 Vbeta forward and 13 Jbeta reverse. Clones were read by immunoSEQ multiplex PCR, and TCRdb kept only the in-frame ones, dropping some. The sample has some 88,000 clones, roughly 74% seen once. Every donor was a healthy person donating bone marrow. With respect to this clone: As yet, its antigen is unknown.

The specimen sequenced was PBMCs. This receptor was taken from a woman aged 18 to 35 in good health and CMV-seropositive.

For the CDR3, the DNA is TGTGCCAGCAGCGGAGATACAGGGGGCCGGGATGGCTACACCTTC. It codes for CASSGDTGGRDGYTF. V is TRBV5-6 and J is TRBJ1-2, with 9 nucleotides matching TRBD1. J lost 6 bases, V lost 4 bases, and 10 bases had no gene match. This CDR3 region has 15 residues. Germline values: CDR1 SGHDT, CDR2 YYEEEE.